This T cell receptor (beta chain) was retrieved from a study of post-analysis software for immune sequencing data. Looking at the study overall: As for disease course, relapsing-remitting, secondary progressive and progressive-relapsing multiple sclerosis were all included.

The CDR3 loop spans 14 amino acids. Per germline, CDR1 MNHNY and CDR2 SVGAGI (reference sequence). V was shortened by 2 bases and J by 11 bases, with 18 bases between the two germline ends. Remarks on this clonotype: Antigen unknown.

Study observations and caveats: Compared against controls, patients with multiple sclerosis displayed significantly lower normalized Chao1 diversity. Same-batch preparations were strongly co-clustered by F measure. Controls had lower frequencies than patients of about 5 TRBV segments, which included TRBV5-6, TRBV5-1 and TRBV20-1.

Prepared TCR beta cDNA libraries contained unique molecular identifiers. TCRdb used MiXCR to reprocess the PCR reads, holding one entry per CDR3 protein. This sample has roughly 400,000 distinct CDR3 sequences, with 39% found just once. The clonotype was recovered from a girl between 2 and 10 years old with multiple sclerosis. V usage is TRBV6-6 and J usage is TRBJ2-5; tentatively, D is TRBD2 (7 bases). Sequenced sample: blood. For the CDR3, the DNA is TGTGCCAGCAGTTACACCGTACGGGGGGCTGAGCAGTACTTC. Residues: CASSYTVRGAEQYF.